The 3 T cell receptor beta chains listed next were all sequenced from one sample in a study of OX40 agonist ivuxolimab in advanced cancers. Some clones are missing from TCRdb's copy, which holds only in-frame ones; the method was immunoSEQ multiplex PCR. The table includes about 57,000 clones, around 81% detected once. The sample in question was CD4+ or CD8+ T cells sorted from blood, obtained in a trial of the OX40 agonist ivuxolimab. The receptors were gathered from an adult with an advanced solid tumor such as melanoma, head and neck, liver or kidney cancer.

The chain is built from TRBV19 and TRBJ1-6, with D perhaps TRBD1 (6 bases). Deletions cut 3 bases from V and 7 bases from J, with 13 bases between. This CDR3 contains 15 residues. From germline, CDR1 is LNHDA and CDR2 SQIVND (reference sequence). CDR3 loop: CASSMGGQWNSPLHF. The CDR3 coding sequence is TGTGCCAGTAGTATGGGTGGACAGTGGAATTCACCCCTCCACTTT. The full variable domain, rest sourced from reference TRBV19 and TRBJ1-6, is DGGITQSPKYLFRKEGQNVTLSCEQNLNHDAMYWYRQDPGQGLRLIYYSQIVNDFQKGDIAEGYSVSREKKESFPLTVTSAQKNPTAFYLCASSMGGQWNSPLHFGNGTRLTVT.

This chain links TRBV7-6 with TRBJ2-2; possibly TRBD1 or TRBD2 for D (6 bases each). The CDR3 loop spans 16 amino acids. Trimming stripped 5 bases from V and 5 bases from J, with 18 bases between. In germline, CDR1 is SGHVS, CDR2 FNYEAQ. The CDR3 region has the DNA TGTGCCAGCAGCCTTAGTTGGGGGGCTCAAACCGGGGAGCTGTTTTTT. It codes for CASSLSWGAQTGELFF.

This clone was recorded only once. The gene calls are TRBV7-3 and TRBJ2-1, with 8 nucleotides matching TRBD2. CDR3 size: 14 residues. Per germline, CDR1 SGHTA and CDR2 FQGTGA. Unmatched junction bases numbered 7, after V lost 4 bases and J lost 8 bases. The CDR3 sequence is CASSSTGGEHEQFF. Written as DNA, the CDR3 is TGTGCCAGCAGCTCGACCGGGGGGGAACATGAGCAGTTCTTC.